The 2 T cell receptor beta chains below were found in one sample sequenced in a study of blood T cell repertoires in COVID-19. Method: immunoSEQ multiplex PCR; TCRdb's copy keeps in-frame clones and lacks some. The data hold about 380,000 clones, with more than 70% observed a single time. The sample was PBMCs or T cells enriched from blood (not recorded which). Every receptor here comes from a woman aged 18-29 years who had recovered from COVID-19.

V and J are TRBV19 and TRBJ1-5; D gene ambiguous. The CDR3 sequence is 15 residues long. Germline assignment: CDR1 LNHDA and CDR2 SQIVND (reference sequence). The germline V and J ends were trimmed by 5 bases and 6 bases, with 17 bases remaining between them. The CDR3 DNA is TGTGCCAGTAGTCCCCCCCCCGCCCGCGGTCAGCCCCAGCATTTT. Translated, it gives CASSPPPARGQPQHF.

The rearrangement joins TRBV4-1 to TRBJ2-7; 14 positions agree with TRBD2. The CDR3 has 14 residues. J was trimmed by 6 bases and V by 3 bases; bases with no gene match: 1. Germline V gives CDR1 MGHRA, CDR2 YSYEKL. The CDR3 is CASSHGLAGGEQYF. Here the CDR3 DNA reads TGCGCCAGCAGCCACGGACTAGCGGGGGGCGAGCAGTACTTC.